The clone carrying this TCR beta chain has more than one count but fewer than ten. The antigen is unknown. Losses at the gene ends were 2 bases for V and 0 bases for J; bases not matched to a gene: 7. The germline gives CDR1 MNHNY, CDR2 SVGAGI (reference sequence). This CDR3 has 18 amino acids. The data derive from a study of T cell repertoires in cytomegalovirus infection. For the study at large: The authors relied on CMV epitopes, both recently identified HLA-C-restricted and well-studied HLA-B-restricted. CMV infection and matching HLA type were both indicated by public TCR beta signatures.

Study-level results: Clonotype analysis showed dominance of the ex vivo response by HLA-C-restricted CMV-specific TCR beta clonotypes.

MiXCR, run by TCRdb on the reads, gives a single entry per CDR3 protein. The sample has fewer than 200,000 distinct CDR3 sequences; about 20% are singletons. The starting material was CD8+ T cells from cultured PBMCs, obtained from culture after CMV antigen stimulation. The chain joins TRBV6-6 to TRBJ2-5; 12 bases line up with TRBD2. The TCR originated in a human donor in good health (CMV status not recorded). Some clones in this sample may be carry-over from other donors' samples. The CDR3 sequence is CASSYGASGGAHQETQYF. The CDR3 nucleotides are TGTGCCAGCAGTTACGGGGCTAGCGGGGGGGCCCACCAAGAGACCCAGTACTTC.